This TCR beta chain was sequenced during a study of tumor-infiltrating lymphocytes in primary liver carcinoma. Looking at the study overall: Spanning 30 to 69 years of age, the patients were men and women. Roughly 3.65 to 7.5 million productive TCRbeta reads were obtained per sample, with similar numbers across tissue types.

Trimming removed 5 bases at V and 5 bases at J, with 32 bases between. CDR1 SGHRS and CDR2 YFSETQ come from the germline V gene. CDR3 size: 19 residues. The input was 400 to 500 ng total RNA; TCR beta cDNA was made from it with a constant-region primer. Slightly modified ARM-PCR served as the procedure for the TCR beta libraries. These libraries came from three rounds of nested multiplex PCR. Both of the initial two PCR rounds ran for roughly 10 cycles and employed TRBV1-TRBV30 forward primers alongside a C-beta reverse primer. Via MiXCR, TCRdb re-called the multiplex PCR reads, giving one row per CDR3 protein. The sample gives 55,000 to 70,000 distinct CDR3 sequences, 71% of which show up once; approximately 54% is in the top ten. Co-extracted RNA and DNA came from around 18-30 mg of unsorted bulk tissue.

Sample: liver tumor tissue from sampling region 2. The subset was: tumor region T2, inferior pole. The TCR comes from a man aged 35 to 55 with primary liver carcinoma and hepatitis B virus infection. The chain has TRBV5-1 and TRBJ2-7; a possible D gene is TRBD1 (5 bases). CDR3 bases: TGCGCCAGCAGATCCCAGACAAGGGGCGCCCCGGTGGTCTCTAACGAGCAGTACTTC. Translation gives CASRSQTRGAPVVSNEQYF.